This TCR beta chain was found in a study of Ad26.COV2.S vaccination and SARS-CoV-2 variants. About this clone itself: Its antigen is still unknown.

TCRdb's copy holds only in-frame clones and misses some; the assay was immunoSEQ multiplex PCR. Of roughly 350,000 clones in the sample, about 88% were seen once. This CDR3 has 15 residues. V was trimmed by 7 bases and J by 7 bases, leaving 19 bases between them. Germline assignment: CDR1 MDHEN and CDR2 SYDVKM. Treatment denoted: around 19 received Ad26.COV2.S at low or high dose, single or two shots; about 5 received placebo; per-sample allocation not given. The investigators took samples on day 63 after the first vaccine or placebo injection. An Ad26 vector expressing Wuhan-strain SARS-CoV-2 spike constituted the vaccine. Whole-study results and caveats: Comparable non-spike TCR breadth was observed in vaccine and placebo recipients.

This sequence originates from a person between 18 and 65 years old who received the Ad26.COV2.S COVID-19 vaccine or a placebo. This chain joins TRBV28 and TRBJ1-4, with D possibly matching TRBD1 (6 bases). The material was peripheral blood, obtained in a trial of Ad26.COV2.S vaccine versus placebo. This CDR3 is CASTVGGGRGEKLFF. CDR3 in DNA: TGTGCCAGCACCGTAGGGGGGGGCAGGGGTGAAAAACTGTTTTTT.